Each of the 18 T cell receptor beta chains below was sequenced from the same sample in a study of PD-1 blockade in classical Hodgkin lymphoma. Time point denoted: cycle 4 day 1 (C4D1), after 6 weeks of nivolumab. Each patient experienced a relapse that followed autologous stem cell transplantation, and brentuximab vedotin exposure varied. Clones were sequenced by immunoSEQ multiplex PCR, and TCRdb holds only the in-frame ones, with some missing. The data hold almost 95,000 clones, with approximately 83% observed a single time. Sequencing was performed on peripheral blood mononuclear cells (PBMCs), taken before the fourth cycle of nivolumab. The source of these receptors is a human donor with classical Hodgkin lymphoma.

This chain joins TRBV11-2 and TRBJ1-1; D unclear. Germline V gene lookup returns CDR1 SGHAT and CDR2 FQNNGV. Trimming left V 5 bases short and J 5 bases short, with 12 bases between. The CDR3 covers 13 residues. This CDR3 is CASSPAPGTEAFF. CDR3 sequence (DNA): TGTGCCAGCAGCCCCGCGCCGGGGACTGAAGCTTTCTTT.

This chain connects TRBV5-6 to TRBJ2-7; D gene ambiguous. CDR3 length equals 12 residues. Per the germline V gene, CDR1 is SGHDT and CDR2 is YYEEEE. The V end lost 2 bases, the J end lost 2 bases, and 5 bases lay between the germline ends. CDR3 DNA sequence: TGTGCCAGCAGCTTCCAGACCTACGAGCAGTACTTC. The encoded protein is CASSFQTYEQYF. Filled out from reference TRBV5-6 and TRBJ2-7, the complete variable domain reads DAGVTQSPTHLIKTRGQQVTLRCSPKSGHDTVSWYQQALGQGPQFIFQYYEEEERQRGNFPDRFSGHQFPNYSSELNVNALLLGDSALYLCASSFQTYEQYFGPGTRLTVT.

This clone was observed a single time. The chain is built from TRBV28 and TRBJ2-3; 8 bases align to TRBD2. V trimming: 8 bases; J trimming: 5 bases; junction bases outside the gene matches: 12. The CDR3 loop spans 15 amino acids. CDR1 and CDR2 from the germline V gene are MDHEN and SYDVKM. The CDR3 region is CASLGSGLAVDTQYF. In DNA form, the CDR3 reads TGTGCCAGCCTGGGGAGCGGACTAGCCGTAGATACGCAGTATTTT.

The chain carries TRBV7-2 and TRBJ2-7; D unclear. The CDR3 loop spans 14 amino acids. Germline V CDR1 and CDR2: SGHTA, FQGNSA. The germline V and J ends were trimmed by 0 bases and 0 bases, with 6 bases remaining between them. The CDR3 is CASSLAQSSYEQYF. The CDR3 region has the DNA TGTGCCAGCAGCTTAGCGCAAAGCTCCTACGAGCAGTACTTC.

The CDR3 reads CASSLDWSYEQYF. The CDR3 region has the DNA TGTGCCAGCAGCTTAGATTGGTCCTACGAGCAGTACTTC. The rearrangement uses TRBV7-2 and TRBJ2-7, with D unclear. Germline CDR1 SGHTA, CDR2 FQGNSA. V was trimmed by 1 base and J by 1 base, leaving 5 bases between them. This CDR3 region has 13 residues.

V usage is TRBV19 and J usage is TRBJ2-2, with D perhaps TRBD2 (6 bases). This CDR3 comprises 14 residues. Germline values: CDR1 LNHDA, CDR2 SQIVND (reference sequence). Trimming removed 1 base from V and 5 bases from J, with 8 bases in between. The CDR3 nucleotides read TGTGCCAGTAGTATAGCCGGGGGAACCGGGGAGCTGTTTTTT. Translating gives CASSIAGGTGELFF.

In its sample, this clone was seen a few times. The chain combines TRBV19 with TRBJ1-5, with TRBD1 matching 7 bases. The germline V gene has CDR1 LNHDA and CDR2 SQIVND (reference sequence). CDR3 length: 14 residues. J gave up 5 bases and V 7 bases, and 8 bases lay outside the gene matches. The CDR3 reads CASNTGTEYQPQHF. In DNA form, the CDR3 reads TGTGCCAGTAATACCGGGACAGAATATCAGCCCCAGCATTTT.

The V and J genes are TRBV4-3 and TRBJ1-2; weak D call: TRBD1 (6 bases). This CDR3 is built from 15 residues. Per germline, CDR1 LGHNA and CDR2 YSLEER. Deletions cut 0 bases from V and 7 bases from J, with 15 bases between. This CDR3 reads CASSQDPGGGFGYTF. The CDR3 bases are TGCGCCAGCAGCCAAGATCCGGGGGGCGGCTTTGGCTACACCTTC.

The V and J genes are TRBV2 and TRBJ1-1; 7 bases line up with TRBD1. The CDR3 runs 13 residues. J lost 3 bases, V lost 8 bases, and 6 bases had no gene match. From germline, CDR1 is SNHLY and CDR2 FYNNEI. The DNA of the CDR3 is TGTGCCAGCCAACAGGGGCGAGACACTGAAGCTTTCTTT. This encodes CASQQGRDTEAFF.

The genes are TRBV29-1 and TRBJ2-7; TRBD2 aligns across 7 bases. Germline lookup yields CDR1 SQVTM and CDR2 ANQGSEA. This CDR3 is built from 12 residues. V dropped 7 bases and J dropped 5; count of bases not matched to a gene: 8. Here the CDR3 DNA reads TGCAGCGGCGGACTAGATCTGGACGAGCAGTACTTC. Translation: CSGGLDLDEQYF.

This clone occurred a few times. DNA for the CDR3: TGTGCCATCAGTGACGGGCCCGGAAACACCATATATTTT. This gives the protein CAISDGPGNTIYF. This rearrangement joins TRBV10-3 to TRBJ1-3; D not resolved. This CDR3 is built from 13 residues. Per the germline V gene, CDR1 is ENHRY and CDR2 is SYGVKD. Trimming shortened V by 3 bases and J by 4 bases, and 7 bases separated the two germline ends.

Here the CDR3 reads CASSLPGPPYGYTF. DNA for the CDR3: TGTGCCAGCAGCTTACCAGGACCCCCGTATGGCTACACCTTC. The V call is TRBV11-2, the J call TRBJ1-2; D unclear. CDR3 length: 14 residues. The germline V gene encodes CDR1 SGHAT and CDR2 FQNNGV. Trimming stripped 2 bases from V and 5 bases from J, with 12 bases between.

The chain employs TRBV2 and TRBJ1-1; 8 bases are shared with TRBD1. The ends lost 6 bases at V and 1 base at J; junction bases unmatched: 7. The CDR3 has 15 residues. Germline V CDR1 and CDR2: SNHLY, FYNNEI. The CDR3 protein is CASRQGAHTNTEAFF. The CDR3 nucleotides are TGTGCCAGCAGGCAGGGGGCACACACGAACACTGAAGCTTTCTTT.

This chain uses TRBV7-6 with TRBJ1-2; D unresolved. This CDR3 has 14 amino acids. The germline V and J ends were trimmed by 0 bases and 4 bases, with 9 bases remaining between them. Germline V CDR1 and CDR2: SGHVS, FNYEAQ. The CDR3 is CASSLAPGGYGYTF. The CDR3 bases are TGTGCCAGCAGCTTAGCCCCAGGTGGCTATGGCTACACCTTC.

The V call is TRBV5-1, the J call TRBJ2-7, with 10 bases matching TRBD2. This CDR3 has 15 amino acids. Germline lookup yields CDR1 SGHRS and CDR2 YFSETQ. Trimming cost V 0 bases and J 7 bases; bases outside gene matches: 7. This CDR3 reads CASSLGLAGDGEQYF. The CDR3 DNA reads TGCGCCAGCAGCTTGGGGCTAGCGGGAGATGGGGAGCAGTACTTC.

The V and J genes are TRBV10-2 and TRBJ2-1; TRBD2 agrees at 8 bases. Unmatched junction bases numbered 0, after V lost 4 bases and J lost 1 base. The CDR3 totals 14 residues. Germline V CDR1 and CDR2: WSHSY, SAAADI. CDR3 sequence reads: CASSVAGSYNEQFF. CDR3 coding DNA: TGCGCCAGCAGTGTAGCGGGGTCCTACAATGAGCAGTTCTTC.

This clone was seen more than once but under ten times. V is TRBV11-2 and J is TRBJ1-1; D unresolved. The V gene's germline CDR1 is SGHAT and CDR2 FQNNGV. V was clipped by 3 bases and J by 7 bases, with 12 bases between them. CDR3 length: 13 amino acids. Here the CDR3 reads CASSLNTGSEAFF. DNA for the CDR3: TGTGCCAGCAGCTTGAATACGGGCAGTGAAGCTTTCTTT.

V and J are TRBV28 and TRBJ2-7; TRBD2 aligns across 14 bases. V gave up 9 bases and J gave up 5 bases; unmatched junction bases: 6. CDR3 size: 14 residues. Per germline, CDR1 MDHEN and CDR2 SYDVKM. The CDR3 bases are TGTGCCAGTCAGGGGACTAGCGGGAGCCACGAGCAGTACTTC. Translation gives CASQGTSGSHEQYF.